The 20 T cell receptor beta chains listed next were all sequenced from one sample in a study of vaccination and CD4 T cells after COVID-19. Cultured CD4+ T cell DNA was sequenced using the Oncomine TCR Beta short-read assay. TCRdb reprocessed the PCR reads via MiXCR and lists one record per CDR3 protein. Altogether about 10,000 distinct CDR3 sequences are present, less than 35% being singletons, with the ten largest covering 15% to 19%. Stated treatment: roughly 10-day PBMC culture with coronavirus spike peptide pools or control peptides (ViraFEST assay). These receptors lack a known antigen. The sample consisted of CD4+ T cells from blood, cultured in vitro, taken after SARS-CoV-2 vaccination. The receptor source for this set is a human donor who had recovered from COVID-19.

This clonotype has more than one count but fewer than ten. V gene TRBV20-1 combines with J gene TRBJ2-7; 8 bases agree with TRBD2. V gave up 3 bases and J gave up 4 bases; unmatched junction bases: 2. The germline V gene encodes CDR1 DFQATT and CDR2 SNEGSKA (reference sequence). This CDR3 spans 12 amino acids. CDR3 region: CSASGRAYEQYF. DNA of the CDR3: TGCAGTGCTAGCGGGAGGGCTTACGAGCAGTACTTC.

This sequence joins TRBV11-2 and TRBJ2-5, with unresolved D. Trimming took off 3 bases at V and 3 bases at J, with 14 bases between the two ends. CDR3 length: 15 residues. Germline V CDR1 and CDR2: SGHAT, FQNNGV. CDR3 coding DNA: TGTGCCAGCAGCTTGATCTGGTCAGAAAAAGAGACCCAGTACTTC. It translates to CASSLIWSEKETQYF.

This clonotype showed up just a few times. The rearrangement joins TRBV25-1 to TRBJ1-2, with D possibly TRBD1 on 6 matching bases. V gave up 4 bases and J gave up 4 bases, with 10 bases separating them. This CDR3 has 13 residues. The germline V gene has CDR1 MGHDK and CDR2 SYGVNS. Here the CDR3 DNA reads TGTGCCAGCAGTGCCGGACAGATCTATGGCTACACCTTC. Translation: CASSAGQIYGYTF.

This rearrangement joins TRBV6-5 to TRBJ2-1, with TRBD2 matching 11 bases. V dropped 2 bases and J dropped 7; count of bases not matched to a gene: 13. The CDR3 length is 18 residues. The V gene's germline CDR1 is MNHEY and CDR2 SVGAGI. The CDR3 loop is CASSYRTGWTSGWNEQFF. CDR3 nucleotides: TGTGCCAGCAGTTACAGGACAGGGTGGACTAGCGGGTGGAATGAGCAGTTCTTC.

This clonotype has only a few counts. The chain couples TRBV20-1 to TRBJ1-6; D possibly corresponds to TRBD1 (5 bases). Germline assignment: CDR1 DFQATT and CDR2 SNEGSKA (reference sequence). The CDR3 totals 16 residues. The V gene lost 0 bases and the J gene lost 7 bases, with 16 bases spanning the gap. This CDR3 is CSARDRAGRTNSPLHF. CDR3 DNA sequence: TGCAGTGCTAGAGATCGAGCAGGCCGGACAAATTCACCCCTCCACTTT.

The CDR3 bases are TGTGCCAGCAGTTACCCGGGACTTACTGGGGCCAACGTCCTGACTTTC. It is translated as CASSYPGLTGANVLTF. The chain links TRBV6-2 or TRBV6-3 to TRBJ2-6, with D perhaps TRBD2 (6 bases). The CDR3 extends over 16 amino acids. Trimming took off 2 bases at V and 2 bases at J, with 10 bases between the two ends. CDR1 is MNHEY, CDR2 SVGEGT, per germline.

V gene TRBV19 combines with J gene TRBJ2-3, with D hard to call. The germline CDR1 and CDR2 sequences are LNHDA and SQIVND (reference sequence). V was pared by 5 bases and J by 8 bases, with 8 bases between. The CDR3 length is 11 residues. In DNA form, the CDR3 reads TGTGCCAGTAGTCGACTGGGTACGCAGTATTTT. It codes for CASSRLGTQYF.

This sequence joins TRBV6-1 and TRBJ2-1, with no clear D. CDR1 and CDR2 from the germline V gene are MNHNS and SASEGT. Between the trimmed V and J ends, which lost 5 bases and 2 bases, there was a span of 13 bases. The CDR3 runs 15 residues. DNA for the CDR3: TGTGCCAGCAGTCACCCCGGAAGGACCTACAATGAGCAGTTCTTC. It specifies CASSHPGRTYNEQFF.

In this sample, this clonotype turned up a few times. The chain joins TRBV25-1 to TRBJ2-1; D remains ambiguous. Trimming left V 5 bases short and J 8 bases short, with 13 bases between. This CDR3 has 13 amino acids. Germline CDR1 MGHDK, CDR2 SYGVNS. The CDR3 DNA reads TGTGCCAGCAGTCAGGTTAAGCGCGATGAGCAGTTCTTC. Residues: CASSQVKRDEQFF.

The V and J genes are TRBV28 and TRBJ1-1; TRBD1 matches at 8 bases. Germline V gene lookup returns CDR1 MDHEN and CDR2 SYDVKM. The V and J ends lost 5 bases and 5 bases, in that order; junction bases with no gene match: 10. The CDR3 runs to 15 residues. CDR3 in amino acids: CASSPLGQGLTEAFF. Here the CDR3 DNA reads TGTGCCAGCAGTCCCCTCGGACAGGGATTGACTGAAGCTTTCTTT.

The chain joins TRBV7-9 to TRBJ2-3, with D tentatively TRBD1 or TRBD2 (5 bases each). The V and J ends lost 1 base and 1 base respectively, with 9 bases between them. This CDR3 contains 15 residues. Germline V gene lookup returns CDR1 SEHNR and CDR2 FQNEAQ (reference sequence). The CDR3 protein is CASSLVGARTDTQYF. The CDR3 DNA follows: TGTGCCAGCAGCTTAGTCGGGGCCCGCACAGATACGCAGTATTTT.

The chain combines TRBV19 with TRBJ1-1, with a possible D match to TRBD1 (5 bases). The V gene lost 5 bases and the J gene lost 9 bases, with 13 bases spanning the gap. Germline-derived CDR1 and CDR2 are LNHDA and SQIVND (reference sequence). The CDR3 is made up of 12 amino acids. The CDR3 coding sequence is TGTGCCAGTAGTCCCGGGGCAGGCAAAGCTTTCTTT. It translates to CASSPGAGKAFF.

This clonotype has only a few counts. CDR3 in amino acids: CSARVGQGLMDSNQPQHF. CDR3 DNA sequence: TGCAGTGCACGAGTGGGACAGGGGCTTATGGATAGCAATCAGCCCCAGCATTTT. The chain employs TRBV20-1 and TRBJ1-5; 10 bases match TRBD1. J gave up 0 bases and V 6 bases, and 14 bases lay outside the gene matches. CDR1 and CDR2 (germline): DFQATT, SNEGSKA (reference sequence). The CDR3 extends over 18 amino acids.

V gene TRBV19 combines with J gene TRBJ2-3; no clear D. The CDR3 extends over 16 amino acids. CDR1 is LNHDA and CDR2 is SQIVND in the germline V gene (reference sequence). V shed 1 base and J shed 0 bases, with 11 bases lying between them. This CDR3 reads CASSIVFGASTDTQYF. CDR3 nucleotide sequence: TGTGCCAGTAGTATAGTGTTCGGAGCTAGCACAGATACGCAGTATTTT. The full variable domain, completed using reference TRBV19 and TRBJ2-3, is DGGITQSPKYLFRKEGQNVTLSCEQNLNHDAMYWYRQDPGQGLRLIYYSQIVNDFQKGDIAEGYSVSREKKESFPLTVTSAQKNPTAFYLCASSIVFGASTDTQYFGPGTRLTVL.

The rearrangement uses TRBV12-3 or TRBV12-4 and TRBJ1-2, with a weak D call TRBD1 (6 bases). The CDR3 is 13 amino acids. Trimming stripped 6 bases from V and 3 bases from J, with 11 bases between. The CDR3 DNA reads TGTGCCAGCAGGGGCAGGACAGACTATGGCTACACCTTC. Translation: CASRGRTDYGYTF.

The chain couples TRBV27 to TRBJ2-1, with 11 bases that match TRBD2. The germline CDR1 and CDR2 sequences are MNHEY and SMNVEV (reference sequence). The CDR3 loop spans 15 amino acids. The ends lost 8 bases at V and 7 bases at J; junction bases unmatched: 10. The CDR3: CASAVAGGRRNEQFF. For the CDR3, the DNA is TGTGCCAGCGCGGTAGCGGGAGGGCGTCGAAATGAGCAGTTCTTC.

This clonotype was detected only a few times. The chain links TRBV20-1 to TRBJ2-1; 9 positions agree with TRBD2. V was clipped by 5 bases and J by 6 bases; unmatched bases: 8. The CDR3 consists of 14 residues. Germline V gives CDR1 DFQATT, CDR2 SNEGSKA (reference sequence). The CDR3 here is CSAVRLAASNEQFF. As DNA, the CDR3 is TGCAGTGCTGTTAGACTAGCGGCGTCCAATGAGCAGTTCTTC.

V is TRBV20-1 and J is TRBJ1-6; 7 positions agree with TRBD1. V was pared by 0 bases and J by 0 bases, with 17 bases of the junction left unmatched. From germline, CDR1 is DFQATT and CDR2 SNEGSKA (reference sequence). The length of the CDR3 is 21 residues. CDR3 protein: CSARDPQGKILKSSYNSPLHF. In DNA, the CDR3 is TGCAGTGCTAGAGATCCACAGGGGAAGATTTTAAAGAGCTCCTATAATTCACCCCTCCACTTT.

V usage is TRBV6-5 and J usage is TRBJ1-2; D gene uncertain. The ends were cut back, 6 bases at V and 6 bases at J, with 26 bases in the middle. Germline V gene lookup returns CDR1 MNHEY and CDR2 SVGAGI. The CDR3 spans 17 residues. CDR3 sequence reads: CASRYSSMKKGENGYTF. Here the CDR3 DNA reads TGTGCCAGCAGATACAGTAGTATGAAGAAGGGCGAGAATGGCTACACCTTC.

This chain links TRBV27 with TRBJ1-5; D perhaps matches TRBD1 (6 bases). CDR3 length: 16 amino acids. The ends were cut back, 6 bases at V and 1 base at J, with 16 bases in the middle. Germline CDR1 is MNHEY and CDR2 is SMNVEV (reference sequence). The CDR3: CASREGGWRSNQPQHF. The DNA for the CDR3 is TGTGCCAGCAGGGAGGGGGGCTGGAGGAGCAATCAGCCCCAGCATTTT.